Shown below are 12 T cell receptor beta chains from a single sample sequenced in a study of blood T cell repertoires in COVID-19. The protocol was immunoSEQ multiplex PCR, while the TCRdb copy is restricted to in-frame clones and leaves out a portion. The data hold nearly 110,000 clones, with 70% to 90% observed a single time. The specimen was peripheral blood. The receptors come from a man aged 45-65 years with active or convalescent COVID-19.

The genes are TRBV6-5 and TRBJ1-5, with D tentatively TRBD1 (5 bases). This CDR3 comprises 15 residues. The V and J ends lost 6 bases and 7 bases respectively, with 19 bases between them. The germline gives CDR1 MNHEY, CDR2 SVGAGI. The CDR3 protein is CASRLPGGLGQPQHF. The CDR3 nucleotides are TGTGCCAGCAGACTGCCGGGGGGGTTAGGGCAGCCCCAGCATTTT.

This clone was observed a handful of times. This chain connects TRBV30 to TRBJ1-5; tentatively, D is TRBD1 (5 bases). Between the trimmed V and J ends, which lost 2 bases and 3 bases, there was a span of 17 bases. CDR1 is GTSNPN, CDR2 SVGIG, per germline (reference sequence). The length of the CDR3 is 16 residues. The chain's CDR3 is CAWSHDGRDFNQPQHF. In nucleotides, the CDR3 is TGTGCCTGGAGTCATGATGGCAGGGACTTCAATCAGCCCCAGCATTTT.

This clone came up a few times. The chain has TRBV28 and TRBJ1-5; 9 bases are a match to TRBD1. The CDR3 runs to 14 residues. Germline CDR1 is MDHEN and CDR2 is SYDVKM. Trimming took 4 bases from V and 6 from J; bases not matched to a gene: 4. The DNA for the CDR3 is TGTGCCAGCAGTTCGGGACAGGGAGGTCAGCCCCAGCATTTT. It specifies CASSSGQGGQPQHF.

The table lists this clone with a few counts. J is TRBJ1-2 and V is TRBV28, with a tentative D call TRBD1 (6 bases). The CDR3 extends over 13 amino acids. Per the germline V gene, CDR1 is MDHEN and CDR2 is SYDVKM. Trimming left V 6 bases short and J 4 bases short, with 12 bases between. CDR3 loop: CASSSDSPYGYTF. DNA for the CDR3: TGTGCCAGCAGCTCGGACAGCCCCTATGGCTACACCTTC.

V usage is TRBV6-2 or TRBV6-3 and J usage is TRBJ2-1; possible D gene TRBD2, 5 bases. Germline assignment: CDR1 MNHEY and CDR2 SVGEGT. Trimming cost V 6 bases and J 8 bases, with 14 bases left between them. The CDR3 covers 13 residues. CDR3 protein: CASSRTRFDEQFF. CDR3 nucleotide sequence: TGTGCCAGCAGCCGCACTAGGTTCGATGAGCAGTTCTTC.

This CDR3 reads CASSSNEDTEAFF. CDR3 nucleotide sequence: TGTGCCAGCAGCTCGAACGAGGACACTGAAGCTTTCTTT. This chain connects TRBV13 to TRBJ1-1; no definite D call. Germline CDR1 reads PRHDT; CDR2 reads FYEKMQ (reference sequence). The CDR3 consists of 13 residues. Deletions cut 4 bases from V and 3 bases from J, with 9 bases between.

The V call is TRBV4-2, the J call TRBJ2-7, with D perhaps matching TRBD2 (5 bases). From germline, CDR1 is LGHNA and CDR2 YNFKEQ. This CDR3 is built from 16 residues. Trimming pared 4 bases from V and 3 bases from J, leaving 19 bases between. The CDR3 sequence: CASSPPRDSELYEQYF. CDR3 sequence (DNA): TGTGCCAGCAGCCCCCCCCGGGATAGCGAGCTCTACGAGCAGTACTTC.

This rearrangement joins TRBV28 to TRBJ2-5; maybe TRBD2 (5 bases). Germline-derived CDR1 and CDR2 are MDHEN and SYDVKM. The CDR3 loop spans 14 amino acids. Trimming stripped 4 bases from V and 4 bases from J, with 13 bases between. In DNA form, the CDR3 reads TGTGCCAGCAGTTACCAACACGGGGTAGAGACCCAGTACTTC. The encoded protein is CASSYQHGVETQYF.

The chain carries TRBV2 and TRBJ1-1, with 7 bases that match TRBD1. Germline CDR1 is SNHLY and CDR2 is FYNNEI. Trimming at V came to 3 bases and at J to 7 bases, leaving 5 bases not matched to a gene. This CDR3 has 13 residues. The CDR3 coding sequence is TGTGCCAGCAGTGATAGGACAGGAAATGAAGCTTTCTTT. Encoded protein: CASSDRTGNEAFF. The full variable domain, with the rest looked up from reference TRBV2 and TRBJ1-1, is EPEVTQTPSHQVTQMGQEVILRCVPISNHLYFYWYRQILGQKVEFLVSFYNNEISEKSEIFDDQFSVERPDGSNFTLKIRSTKLEDSAMYFCASSDRTGNEAFFGQGTRLTVV.

The chain combines TRBV12-3 or TRBV12-4 with TRBJ2-7; 7 bases fit TRBD1. V lost 8 bases, J lost 3 bases, and 4 bases stayed unmatched. The CDR3 consists of 12 residues. CDR3 nucleotide sequence: TGTGCCAGCTCAAGGGACAGCTACGAGCAGTACTTC. Amino acids: CASSRDSYEQYF.

This rearrangement joins TRBV19 to TRBJ2-1; possible D gene TRBD1, 5 bases. Germline CDR1 reads LNHDA; CDR2 reads SQIVND (reference sequence). There are 13 residues in the CDR3. Trimming took off 5 bases at V and 9 bases at J, with 14 bases between the two ends. The CDR3 coding sequence is TGTGCCAGTAGTTGGACAAACATAGGTGAGCAGTTCTTC. Translating gives CASSWTNIGEQFF.

This chain connects TRBV10-3 to TRBJ1-6, with TRBD1 matching 7 bases. The length of the CDR3 is 15 residues. The J segment lost 6 bases and the V segment lost 0 bases, leaving 2 bases of the junction unmatched. Germline V lookup: CDR1 ENHRY, CDR2 SYGVKD. The CDR3 bases are TGTGCCATCAGTGAGTCGAGGGGGCTTAATTCACCCCTCCACTTT. Translation: CAISESRGLNSPLHF.